Described below is a single T cell receptor beta chain sequence and its context. Its cognate antigen has yet to be identified. The sample originates from a study of T cells expressing NK-cell markers (dated by TCRdb to the early 2020s). As for the study more broadly: Fewer than ten donors provided sorted CD3+CD56+NKG2C+, CD3+CD56+NKG2C- and CD3+CD56-NKG2C+ T-cell subsets, whose TCR beta-chain repertoires were profiled. Among the eight sequenced donors, seven were HCMV-seropositive and one was HCMV-seronegative. The study sequenced eight donors, all healthy volunteers chosen at random: three men and five women. The libraries were sequenced on Illumina HiSeq 2000/2500, MiSeq or NextSeq, producing 2 x 150 bp reads. Findings and caveats that apply to the study as a whole: In several donors, the dominant CD3+CD56+NKG2C+ clonotypes were found to rank among the top 10 CD8+ clonotypes and to make up about 1.0-7.5% of CD8+ T cells. Those dominant clonotypes were again the most abundant among CD3+CD56-NKG2C+ cells in a few donors, at about 25-60.1%. Whether the expanded NKG2C-expressing T cell clones were specific for HCMV antigens was left unclear.

HCMV serostatus was determined by detecting HCMV-specific IgG in serum with a commercial ELISA kit. Peripheral blood mononuclear cells were isolated from blood by Ficoll density gradient centrifugation. The CDR1 and CDR2 encoded by the germline V gene (reference sequence) are DFQATT and SNEGSKA. Measured from the cysteine to the phenylalanine, the CDR3 is 15 residues long. The nucleotide record is missing. The sequencing machine was an Illumina HiSeq 2000. The TCR beta cDNA libraries were made using 5'RACE template switching, a step that added both a universal primer site and unique molecular identifiers. cDNA synthesis was primed from the TCR beta constant segment, followed by two successive PCR amplification steps. As for how the authors treated the data: MIGEC was used to demultiplex reads and group the reads by UMI, and MiTCR was used to assemble and quantify clonotypes. To remove erroneous sequences, TCR cDNA sequences were retained only when supported by two or more reads. Downstream repertoire analysis used the tcR package, and clonotypes were matched across fractions by CDR3 nucleotide sequence plus V segment. VDJmatch was used to annotate antigen specificity against VDJdb, with one amino acid substitution in CDR3 allowed. After the reads were reprocessed by TCRdb, one entry was made per CDR3 protein sequence, with no DNA. It is TCRdb's table, rather than the study itself, that gives the V and J calls and clone size. The table held for this sample gives roughly 300,000 distinct CDR3 sequences. The ten largest make up around 4.2% of the sample.

Specimen: blood T cells: a sorted CD56 or NKG2C T cell subset, CD4+ or CD8+ T cells, or bulk PBMC T cells (not recorded which). This clonotype was obtained from a woman aged 18-70 years in good health. The sequence is built from TRBV20-1 and TRBJ2-3; as DNA is missing, the TRBD2 call by TCRdb cannot be tested. The CDR3 reads CSASEVAGRTDTQYF.